The 21 T cell receptor beta chains presented below share a single source sample, sequenced in a study of low-dose radiotherapy and immunotherapy resistance in tumors. Time point given: after trial treatment. This sample's treatment: LDRT plus nivolumab, ipilimumab, low-dose cyclophosphamide and aspirin (RACIN trial). TRAV- and TRBV-specific primers were used for first-strand cDNA, which covered alpha and beta chains. With a constant-region primer and a V-primer adapter, TCRs were subjected to approximately 20 PCR cycles of amplification. In TCRdb, the reads were re-called with MiXCR into one record per CDR3 protein. The sample lists more than 90,000 distinct CDR3 sequences; around 20% were seen once. The source material was PBMCs, sampled after low-dose radiotherapy plus immunotherapy. The receptors here all came from a male donor with prostate cancer.

About this clonotype itself: A far larger clone lies a single base away; this is likely a read error. The chain is built from TRBV6-6 and TRBJ2-1; D possibly matches TRBD1 or TRBD2 (5 bases each). The V end lost 2 bases, the J end lost 10 bases, and 9 bases lay between the germline ends. Germline V lookup: CDR1 MNHNY, CDR2 SVGAGI (reference sequence). This CDR3 has 12 residues. As DNA, the CDR3 is TGTGCCAGCAGTTACGAGGGGAGCGAGCAGTTCTTC. Amino acids: CASSYEGSEQFF.

As for this clonotype: This probably arose from a read error, given a far larger clone one base away. The chain has TRBV6-5 and TRBJ2-1; TRBD1 aligns across 7 bases. V shed 2 bases, J shed 13 bases, and the junction held 14 bases outside the gene matches. Germline values: CDR1 MNHEY, CDR2 SVGAGI. The CDR3 extends over 15 amino acids. This CDR3 is CASSYGDSVQETQFF. The DNA of the CDR3 is TGTGCCAGCAGTTACGGGGACAGTGTACAAGAGACCCAGTTCTTC.

In this sample, this clonotype turned up many times. The rearrangement uses TRBV5-5 and TRBJ2-7; 7 bases are a match to TRBD1. Trimming took 3 bases from V and 4 from J; bases not matched to a gene: 7. Germline lookup yields CDR1 SGHKS and CDR2 YYEKEE (reference sequence). This CDR3 is 14 amino acids long. The CDR3 region is CASSYTGDLYEQYF. CDR3 nucleotide sequence: TGTGCCAGCAGCTACACAGGGGACCTTTACGAGCAGTACTTC.

This clonotype came up many times. At one of its ends the junction is not consistent with the germline gene, which may arise from a read error. The CDR3 DNA reads as TGTGCCAGCAGCGAACTAGCGGGGGGGCCGGTGGTGCGTTTC. Translation gives CASSELAGGPVVRF. V usage is TRBV11-2 and J usage is TRBJ2-5, with 13 bases identical to TRBD2. CDR1 SGHAT and CDR2 FQNNGV come from the germline V gene. This CDR3 spans 14 amino acids.

This chain links TRBV6-1 with TRBJ2-3; TRBD2 might be the D (7 bases). This CDR3 is built from 16 residues. The germline gives CDR1 MNHNS, CDR2 SASEGT. V shed 6 bases and J shed 0 bases, with 16 bases lying between them. In DNA form, the CDR3 reads TGTGCCAGCAGCCTCGACAGGCGGGGGAGCACAGATACGCAGTATTTT. Translated, it gives CASSLDRRGSTDTQYF.

Comment on this clonotype: A far larger clone is off by one base, so a read error is likely. The chain carries TRBV3-1 and TRBJ2-3, with unresolved D. The CDR3 runs 13 residues. CDR1 is LGHDT, CDR2 YNNKEL, per germline (reference sequence). V lost 5 bases and J 2 bases, leaving 8 bases between the germline ends. The CDR3 loop reads CASSVGDTDTQYF. In nucleotides, the CDR3 is TGTGCCAGCAGCGTTGGGGACACAGATACGCAGTATTTT.

This clonotype appeared many times. Germline is not matched at one junction end, which may reflect a read error. The chain links TRBV6-6 to TRBJ1-6, with D hard to call. This CDR3 spans 15 amino acids. Germline V gene data show CDR1 as MNHNY and CDR2 as SVGAGI (reference sequence). DNA for the CDR3: TGTGCCAGCAGCTACTTTGGGCAGTCACATTCACCCCTCCACTTT. Translating it yields CASSYFGQSHSPLHF.

At least ten counts were recorded for this clonotype. V and J are TRBV29-1 and TRBJ2-7, with 8 bases that match TRBD2. Unmatched junction bases numbered 3, after V lost 7 bases and J lost 1 base. The germline V gene has CDR1 SQVTM and CDR2 ANQGSEA. The CDR3 consists of 12 residues. Here the CDR3 reads CSGGTSSYEQYF. DNA of the CDR3: TGCAGCGGGGGGACTAGTTCCTACGAGCAGTACTTC.

This clonotype has at least ten counts. The chain carries TRBV6-6 and TRBJ1-4, with 7 bases lining up with TRBD1. This CDR3 region has 15 residues. Germline V lookup: CDR1 MNHNY, CDR2 SVGAGI (reference sequence). J lost 4 bases, V lost 5 bases, and 7 bases had no gene match. The DNA of the CDR3 is TGTGCCAGCAGTACGCAACAGGGGCTTAATGAAAAACTGTTTTTT. Protein sequence: CASSTQQGLNEKLFF.

This clonotype has at least ten counts. The gene calls are TRBV5-1 and TRBJ2-5, with 12 positions matching TRBD2. CDR3 length: 15 amino acids. Germline loops: CDR1 SGHRS, CDR2 YFSETQ. The trim removed 4 bases at V and 3 bases at J, leaving 4 bases unmatched. This CDR3 reads CASSRTSGVEETQYF. The CDR3 DNA sequence: TGCGCCAGCAGCCGGACTAGCGGGGTTGAAGAGACCCAGTACTTC.

Ten or more counts support this clonotype. V is TRBV29-1 and J is TRBJ2-7; D unclear. This CDR3 comprises 12 residues. V lost 0 bases, J lost 7 bases, and 10 bases lay in between. The germline V gene has CDR1 SQVTM and CDR2 ANQGSEA. CDR3 amino acids: CSVEELTREQYF. In DNA form, the CDR3 reads TGCAGCGTTGAAGAATTAACCAGGGAGCAGTACTTC.

About this clonotype itself: A far larger clone is only one base removed, so a read error is likely. The chain links TRBV6-2 or TRBV6-3 to TRBJ2-3; D may be TRBD1 (6 bases). The V gene's germline CDR1 is MNHEY and CDR2 SVGEGT. The CDR3 is made up of 17 amino acids. CDR3 sequence: CVTGQRPSIASTDTQYF. Here the CDR3 DNA reads TGTGTAACCGGACAGCGACCTTCGATCGCTAGCACAGATACGCAGTATTTT.

This clonotype came up many times. This chain uses TRBV20-1 with TRBJ2-7; 12 bases line up with TRBD1. The CDR3 extends over 15 amino acids. Germline V gene lookup returns CDR1 DFQATT and CDR2 SNEGSKA (reference sequence). V lost 4 bases, J lost 6 bases, and 10 bases stayed unmatched. The CDR3: CSAMPRDRGLFEQYF. Here the CDR3 DNA reads TGCAGTGCTATGCCCCGGGACAGGGGGCTGTTCGAGCAGTACTTC.

This clonotype is medium-sized in the sample. This chain's CDR3 is CASSYSGSGGETQYF. CDR3 sequence (DNA): TGTGCCAGCAGTTACTCGGGTTCTGGGGGGGAGACCCAGTACTTC. The chain couples TRBV6-6 to TRBJ2-5; maybe TRBD2 (6 bases). This CDR3 is built from 15 residues. V gave up 0 bases and J gave up 5 bases, with 13 bases separating them. Germline lookup yields CDR1 MNHNY and CDR2 SVGAGI (reference sequence).

Worth noting for this clonotype: One end of the junction is discordant with germline, which a read error may explain. The rearrangement links TRBV6-8 to TRBJ1-2, with a tentative D call TRBD1 (5 bases). CDR1 is MNHGY, CDR2 SAAAGT, per germline. CDR3 length equals 13 residues. The CDR3: CASSYGAAYGDTF. CDR3 sequence (DNA): TGTGCCAGCAGTTACGGGGCAGCATATGGCGACACCTTC.

This clonotype was recorded many times. V is TRBV5-1 and J is TRBJ2-2, with 7 bases fitting TRBD1. The CDR3 has 15 residues. The trim removed 0 bases at V and 4 bases at J, leaving 3 bases unmatched. CDR1 SGHRS and CDR2 YFSETQ come from the germline V gene. CDR3 sequence: CASSLGQGATGELFF. DNA for the CDR3: TGCGCCAGCAGCTTGGGACAGGGCGCCACCGGGGAGCTGTTTTTT.

This clonotype was picked up many times. The chain is built from TRBV3-1 and TRBJ2-1; the D gene is possibly TRBD1 (6 bases). The ends were cut back, 3 bases at V and 4 bases at J, with 10 bases in the middle. The V gene's germline CDR1 is LGHDT and CDR2 YNNKEL (reference sequence). The CDR3 length is 14 residues. The CDR3 reads CASSQYGQYNEQFF. CDR3 in DNA: TGTGCCAGCAGCCAGTACGGACAGTACAATGAGCAGTTCTTC.

This clonotype was counted ten times or more. V gene TRBV4-2 combines with J gene TRBJ2-3; 7 bases map to TRBD2. The CDR3 runs to 15 residues. With V trimmed by 0 bases and J by 2 bases, 2 bases remained unmatched. Per germline, CDR1 LGHNA and CDR2 YNFKEQ. This CDR3 is CASSQDGDYTDTQYF. The CDR3, as DNA: TGTGCCAGCAGCCAAGACGGGGACTACACAGATACGCAGTATTTT.

This clonotype was recorded many times. V and J are TRBV2 and TRBJ2-3; 9 bases are shared with TRBD2. Germline V CDR1 and CDR2: SNHLY, FYNNEI. V was pared by 6 bases and J by 2 bases, with 9 bases of the junction left unmatched. This CDR3 comprises 16 residues. The chain's CDR3 is CASRALAGGYTDTQYF. The CDR3 coding sequence is TGTGCCAGCAGGGCACTCGCGGGGGGGTACACAGATACGCAGTATTTT.

Remarks on this clonotype: A far larger clone lies a single base away; this is likely a read error. In DNA form, the CDR3 reads TGTGCCCGGGGGGGCCGGGACAATGAGCAGTACTTC. Amino acids: CARGGRDNEQYF. The chain couples TRBV6-4 to TRBJ2-7, with 8 bases lining up with TRBD2. V shed 11 bases, J shed 7 bases, and the junction held 10 bases outside the gene matches. The CDR3 consists of 12 residues. Germline CDR1 MRHNA, CDR2 SNTAGT.

This clonotype was picked up many times. V and J are TRBV5-1 and TRBJ1-5; 7 bases agree with TRBD1. The V segment lost 1 base and the J segment 4 bases; nucleotides outside the gene matches: 2. CDR1 SGHRS and CDR2 YFSETQ come from the germline V gene. This CDR3 comprises 14 residues. The CDR3 sequence: CASSLTGANQPQHF. The CDR3 DNA is TGCGCCAGCAGCTTGACAGGGGCAAATCAGCCCCAGCATTTT.